This entry describes one TCR beta chain. The antigen is unknown. V lost 6 bases and J lost 1; bases outside the gene matches: 4. The length of the CDR3 is 15 residues. Germline CDR1 is SNHLY and CDR2 is FYNNEI. 60 Vbeta and 13 Jbeta primers were used in PCR. Repertoires were generated with immunoSEQ multiplex PCR, while TCRdb's copy carries only in-frame clones and drops some. The repertoire holds around 140,000 clones, with roughly 10% as singletons. The sample comes from a study of cytomegalovirus exposure and HLA in healthy donors. Study-level background: Researchers found that roughly 77% of 398 genotyped donors fell within the Caucasian-associated ancestry cluster.

Points from the study as a whole: Using a false discovery rate of 0.05, a later analysis showed that about 16,000 TCR beta sequences were associated with HLA alleles.

This TCR derives from a man aged 50 or older in good health and CMV-seronegative. V gene TRBV2 combines with J gene TRBJ2-1, with 9 bases identical to TRBD1. The sequencing sample was made of PBMCs. For the CDR3, the DNA is TGTGCCAGCAGCTCCGGGACAGGGTCCTACAATGAGCAGTTCTTC. This translates into CASSSGTGSYNEQFF.